This entry lists 6 T cell receptor beta chains sequenced from one sample in a study of technical replicates of blood from a handful of donors. Generated by immunoSEQ multiplex PCR, the TCRdb table keeps only in-frame clones and is missing some. The table includes 67,000 or so clones, 92% detected once. The sequencing sample was made of T cells isolated from PBMCs. The receptors were gathered from a human donor in good health.

The chain recombines TRBV7-8 with TRBJ1-2; D is perhaps TRBD1 (5 bases). CDR3 length: 15 amino acids. The V and J ends lost 4 bases and 2 bases respectively, with 14 bases between them. CDR1 is SGHVS and CDR2 is FQNEAQ in the germline V gene. CDR3 loop: CASSSVTARNYGYTF. The CDR3 nucleotides are TGTGCCAGCAGCTCGGTGACAGCTCGAAACTATGGCTACACCTTC. Full variable domain (outside the CDR3, taken from reference TRBV7-8 and TRBJ1-2): GAGVSQSPRYKVAKRGQDVALRCDPISGHVSLFWYQQALGQGPEFLTYFQNEAQLDKSGLPSDRFFAERPEGSVSTLKIQRTQQEDSAVYLCASSSVTARNYGYTFGSGTRLTVV.

This chain connects TRBV6-6 to TRBJ1-2; D unresolved. The germline V gene encodes CDR1 MNHNY and CDR2 SVGAGI (reference sequence). Trimming cost V 0 bases and J 0 bases, with 8 bases left between them. This CDR3 is 15 amino acids long. As DNA, the CDR3 is TGTGCCAGCAGTTACTCAGACCTAGCTAACTATGGCTACACCTTC. It codes for CASSYSDLANYGYTF.

The chain combines TRBV11-2 with TRBJ2-5; tentatively, D is TRBD1 (5 bases). V was shortened by 1 base and J by 5 bases, with 11 bases between the two germline ends. Germline CDR1 SGHAT, CDR2 FQNNGV. The CDR3 contains 14 residues. The CDR3 region has the DNA TGTGCCAGCAGCTTAGTAGGGGCATGGGAGACCCAGTACTTC. Its translation: CASSLVGAWETQYF.

The rearrangement uses TRBV2 and TRBJ2-3, with TRBD1 as a possible D gene (6 bases). Germline V gene lookup returns CDR1 SNHLY and CDR2 FYNNEI. V lost 7 bases and J lost 1, with 24 bases in between. The CDR3 totals 18 residues. CDR3 in DNA: TGTGCCAGCACCGAGGGACATATGGGTCTCCGAGGCACAGATACGCAGTATTTT. This codes for CASTEGHMGLRGTDTQYF.

Here the CDR3 reads CASSQVGLAGVSTDTQYF. CDR3 DNA sequence: TGCGCCAGCAGCCAAGTAGGACTAGCGGGCGTTAGCACAGATACGCAGTATTTT. The V call is TRBV4-1, the J call TRBJ2-3, with 11 positions matching TRBD2. Germline trimming cut 1 base from V and 0 bases from J; bases unmatched to any gene: 6. Germline assignment: CDR1 MGHRA and CDR2 YSYEKL. The CDR3 runs to 18 residues.

The chain links TRBV6-5 to TRBJ1-4, with TRBD1 matching 7 bases. J was trimmed by 4 bases and V by 2 bases; bases with no gene match: 4. CDR1 and CDR2 (germline): MNHEY, SVGAGI. This CDR3 comprises 15 residues. For the CDR3, the DNA is TGTGCCAGCAGTTACAGGGGGCGATATAATGAAAAACTGTTTTTT. It specifies CASSYRGRYNEKLFF.